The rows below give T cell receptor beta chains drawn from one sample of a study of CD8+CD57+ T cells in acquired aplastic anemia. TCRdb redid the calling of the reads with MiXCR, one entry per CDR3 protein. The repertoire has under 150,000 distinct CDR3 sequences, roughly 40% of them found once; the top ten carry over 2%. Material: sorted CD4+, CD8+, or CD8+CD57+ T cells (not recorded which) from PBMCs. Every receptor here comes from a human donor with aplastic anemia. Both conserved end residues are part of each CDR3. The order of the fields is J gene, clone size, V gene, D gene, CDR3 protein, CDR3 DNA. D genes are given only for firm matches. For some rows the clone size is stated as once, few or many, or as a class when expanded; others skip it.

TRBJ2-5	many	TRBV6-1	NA	CASSVSVSGTLQETQYF	TGTGCCAGCAGTGTTTCGGTATCTGGGACACTTCAAGAGACCCAGTACTTC
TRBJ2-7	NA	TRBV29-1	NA	CSVGPFDEQYF	TGCAGCGTTGGGCCCTTTGACGAGCAGTACTTC
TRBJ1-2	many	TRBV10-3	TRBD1	CAIRGQGGGYTF	TGTGCCATCAGGGGACAGGGCGGTGGCTACACCTTC
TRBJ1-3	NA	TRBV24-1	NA	CATSDPTENTIYF	TGTGCCACCAGTGATCCGACAGAAAACACCATATATTTT
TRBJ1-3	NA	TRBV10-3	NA	CATGAGTPVSGNTIYF	TGTGCCACGGGGGCAGGGACACCGGTCTCTGGAAACACCATATATTTT
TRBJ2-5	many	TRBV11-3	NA	CASSFGGQETQYF	TGTGCCAGCAGCTTCGGGGGTCAAGAGACCCAGTACTTC
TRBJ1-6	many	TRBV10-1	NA	CASSEKFKERPSSPLHF	TGCGCCAGCAGTGAAAAATTTAAGGAAAGGCCTAGCTCACCCCTCCACTTT
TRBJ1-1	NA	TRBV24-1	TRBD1	CATRRQGEDTEAFF	TGTGCCACCAGAAGACAGGGGGAGGACACTGAAGCTTTCTTT
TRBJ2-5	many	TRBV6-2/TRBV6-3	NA	CASSLTTETQYF	TGTGCCAGCAGTCTTACAACAGAGACCCAGTACTTC
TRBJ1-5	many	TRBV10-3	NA	CAISLGDSNQPQHF	TGTGCCATCAGCCTGGGGGATAGCAATCAGCCCCAGCATTTT
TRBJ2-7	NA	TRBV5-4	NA	CASSFSGRKSSYEQYF	TGTGCCAGCAGCTTTTCGGGCAGGAAATCCTCCTACGAGCAGTACTTC
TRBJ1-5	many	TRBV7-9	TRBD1	CASSSGTGVPQPQHF	TGTGCCAGCAGCAGTGGGACAGGGGTTCCTCAGCCCCAGCATTTT
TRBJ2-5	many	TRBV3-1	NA	CASSQSRSGTQYF	TGTGCCAGCAGCCAAAGTAGGAGTGGGACCCAGTACTTC